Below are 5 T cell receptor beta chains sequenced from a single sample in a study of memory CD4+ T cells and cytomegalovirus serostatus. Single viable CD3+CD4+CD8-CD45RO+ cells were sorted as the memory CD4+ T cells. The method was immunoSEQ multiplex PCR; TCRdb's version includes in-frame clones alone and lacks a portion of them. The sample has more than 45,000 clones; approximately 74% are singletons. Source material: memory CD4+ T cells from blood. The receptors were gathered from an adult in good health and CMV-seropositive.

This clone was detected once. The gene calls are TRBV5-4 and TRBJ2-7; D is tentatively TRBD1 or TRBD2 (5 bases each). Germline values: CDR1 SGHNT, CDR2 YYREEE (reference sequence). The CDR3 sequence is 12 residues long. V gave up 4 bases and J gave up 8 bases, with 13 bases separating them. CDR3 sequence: CASSMRVGQQYF. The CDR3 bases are TGTGCCAGCAGCATGCGTGTGGGACAGCAGTACTTC. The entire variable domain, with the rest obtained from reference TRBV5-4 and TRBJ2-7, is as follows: ETGVTQSPTHLIKTRGQQVTLRCSSQSGHNTVSWYQQALGQGPQFIFQYYREEENGRGNFPPRFSGLQFPNYSSELNVNALELDDSALYLCASSMRVGQQYFGPGTRLTVT.

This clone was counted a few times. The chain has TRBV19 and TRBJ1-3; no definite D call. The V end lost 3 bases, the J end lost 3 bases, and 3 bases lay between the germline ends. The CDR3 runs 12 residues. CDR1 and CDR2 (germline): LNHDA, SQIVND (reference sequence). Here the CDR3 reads CASSIIGNTIYF. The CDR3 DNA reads TGTGCCAGTAGTATCATTGGAAACACCATATATTTT.

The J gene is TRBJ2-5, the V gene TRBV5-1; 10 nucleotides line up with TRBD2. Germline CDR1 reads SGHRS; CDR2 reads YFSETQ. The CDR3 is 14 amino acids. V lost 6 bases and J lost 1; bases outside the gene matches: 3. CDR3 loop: CASTPSGGQETQYF. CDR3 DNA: TGCGCCAGCACCCCTAGCGGGGGCCAAGAGACCCAGTACTTC. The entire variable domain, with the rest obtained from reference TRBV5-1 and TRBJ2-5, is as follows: KAGVTQTPRYLIKTRGQQVTLSCSPISGHRSVSWYQQTPGQGLQFLFEYFSETQRNKGNFPGRFSGRQFSNSRSEMNVSTLELGDSALYLCASTPSGGQETQYFGPGTRLLVL.

CDR3 sequence reads: CASNPVGAIGMNTEAFF. The CDR3 nucleotides are TGTGCCAGCAACCCGGTCGGCGCTATAGGGATGAACACTGAAGCTTTCTTT. The chain is built from TRBV28 and TRBJ1-1; D remains unclear. V gave up 7 bases and J gave up 0 bases, with 21 bases separating them. There are 17 residues in the CDR3. The germline V gene has CDR1 MDHEN and CDR2 SYDVKM.

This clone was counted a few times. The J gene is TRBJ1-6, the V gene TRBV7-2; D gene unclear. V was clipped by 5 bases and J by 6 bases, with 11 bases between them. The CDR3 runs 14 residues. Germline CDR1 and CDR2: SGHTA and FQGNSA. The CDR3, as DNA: TGTGCCAGCAGCATCTCTAGGAGTAATTCACCCCTCCACTTT. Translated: CASSISRSNSPLHF.